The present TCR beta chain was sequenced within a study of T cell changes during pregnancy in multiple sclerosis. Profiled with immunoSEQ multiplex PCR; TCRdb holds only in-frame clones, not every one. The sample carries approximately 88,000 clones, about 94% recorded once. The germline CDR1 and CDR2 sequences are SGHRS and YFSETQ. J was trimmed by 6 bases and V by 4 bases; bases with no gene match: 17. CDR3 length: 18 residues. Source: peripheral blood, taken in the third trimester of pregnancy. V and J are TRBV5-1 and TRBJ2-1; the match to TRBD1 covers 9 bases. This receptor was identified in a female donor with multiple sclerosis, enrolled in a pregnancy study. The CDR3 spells CASSLHGTGNGSPNEQFF. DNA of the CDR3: TGCGCCAGCAGCCTCCACGGGACAGGGAACGGCTCTCCCAATGAGCAGTTCTTC. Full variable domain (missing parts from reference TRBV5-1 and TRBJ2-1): KAGVTQTPRYLIKTRGQQVTLSCSPISGHRSVSWYQQTPGQGLQFLFEYFSETQRNKGNFPGRFSGRQFSNSRSEMNVSTLELGDSALYLCASSLHGTGNGSPNEQFFGPGTRLTVL.